This T cell receptor (beta chain) was sequenced in a study of graft-versus-host responses after intestinal transplantation. Findings and limits, study-wide: Recipient marrow contained GvH clones, some of which appeared first in ileum or blood.

Germline V gene data show CDR1 as SGHNT and CDR2 as YYREEE (reference sequence). The CDR3 loop spans 14 amino acids. V was shortened by 1 base and J by 1 base, with 8 bases between the two germline ends. As regards this clone: The antigen is undetermined.

This table comes from immunoSEQ multiplex PCR, and its TCRdb copy is limited to in-frame clones, with some not included. Of 85,000 to 90,000 clones in the sample, roughly 90% were seen once. The TCR sequence derives from a human donor who received an intestinal transplant. V gene TRBV5-4 combines with J gene TRBJ2-5; D unclear. Here the sequenced sample was unstimulated CD4+ T cells sorted from spleen or lymph node cells, taken before intestinal transplant. CDR3 loop: CASSLRRVQETQYF. The CDR3 DNA sequence: TGTGCCAGCAGCTTGAGGAGAGTCCAAGAGACCCAGTACTTC.